The present T cell receptor beta chain was sequenced within a study of T-cell memory formation after mild COVID-19. Study-wide points: Researchers found some responding clones in pre-infection memory, a sign that cross-reactive memory joined.

The V end was cut by 4 bases, the J end by 8 bases, with 18 bases between. Per the germline V gene, CDR1 is MNHEY and CDR2 is SVGAGI. The CDR3 spans 15 residues. From the 5' RACE reads, TCRdb called clonotypes with MiXCR, one entry per CDR3 protein. The data contain about 400,000 distinct CDR3 sequences, about 25% of them singletons. As concerns this clonotype: As yet, its antigen is unknown.

The sequenced sample was PBMCs or a T cell subset sorted from them (not recorded which). The V gene is TRBV6-5, the J gene TRBJ2-1; maybe TRBD2 (7 bases). The TCR sequence derives from an adult woman who had mild COVID-19 (a few samples of this study predate the infection). Cell type and time point are not known. The chain's CDR3 is CASSSWFGGQDEQFF. CDR3 sequence (DNA): TGTGCCAGCAGTTCCTGGTTCGGGGGGCAGGATGAGCAGTTCTTC.